The text below deals with one T cell receptor beta chain. What it binds is not known. Profiled with immunoSEQ multiplex PCR; TCRdb holds only in-frame clones, not every one. The sample lists some 80,000 clones; 65% to 85% were seen once. This entry comes from a study of OX40 agonist ivuxolimab in advanced cancers. Whole-study findings and limits: No antigen was identified for the clonally expanded peripheral T cells. Low normalized T-cell clonal expansion also characterized some of the nonresponders.

In germline, CDR1 is SGHTA, CDR2 FQGNSA. V gave up 5 bases and J gave up 5 bases; unmatched junction bases: 4. The CDR3 loop spans 15 amino acids. The chain carries TRBV7-2 and TRBJ2-1, with TRBD2 identical over 12 bases. This TCR came from an adult with an advanced solid tumor such as melanoma, head and neck, liver or kidney cancer. The sequenced sample was CD4+ or CD8+ T cells sorted from blood, obtained in a trial of the OX40 agonist ivuxolimab. CDR3 loop: CASSVTSGRNNEQFF. The CDR3 DNA follows: TGTGCCAGCAGCGTGACTAGCGGGAGAAACAATGAGCAGTTCTTC.